These 23 T cell receptor beta chains originate from one sample sequenced in a study of blood T cell repertoires in COVID-19. Only in-frame clones appear in the TCRdb table, and some are missing; sequencing was by immunoSEQ multiplex PCR. The top ten hold about 3.9% of the sample, which has some 100,000 clones, approximately 79% seen once. Sequenced sample: peripheral blood. These receptor sequences come from a man aged 70-80 years with COVID-19, enrolled during active disease.

V usage is TRBV6-5 and J usage is TRBJ2-1, with D possibly TRBD2 on 6 matching bases. This CDR3 is built from 14 residues. Germline-derived CDR1 and CDR2 are MNHEY and SVGAGI. V lost 6 bases and J lost 2, with 11 bases in between. This CDR3 reads CASSQRAPYNEQFF. CDR3 DNA sequence: TGTGCCAGCAGCCAGCGGGCCCCCTACAATGAGCAGTTCTTC.

The chain employs TRBV10-3 and TRBJ2-7; D uncertain. Germline V CDR1 and CDR2: ENHRY, SYGVKD. The CDR3 covers 12 residues. Trimming stripped 8 bases from V and 3 bases from J, with 11 bases between. The CDR3 region has the DNA TGTGCCATCGCCAATACAAACTACGAGCAGTACTTC. Its protein product is CAIANTNYEQYF.

This clone was picked up a small number of times. The chain carries TRBV4-3 and TRBJ1-6; 7 nucleotides agree with TRBD1. With V trimmed by 4 bases and J by 5 bases, 5 bases remained unmatched. The CDR3 covers 15 residues. Germline CDR1 is LGHNA and CDR2 is YSLEER. The CDR3 nucleotides read TGCGCCAGCAGCCCGAACGACAGGGATAATTCACCCCTCCACTTT. Translation gives CASSPNDRDNSPLHF.

This clone was seen a handful of times. The V call is TRBV7-9, the J call TRBJ1-4, with unresolved D. Germline V gene sequence: CDR1 SEHNR, CDR2 FQNEAQ (reference sequence). This CDR3 comprises 13 residues. The V end was cut by 2 bases, the J end by 4 bases, with 5 bases between. CDR3: CASSLSRNEKLFF. CDR3 nucleotides: TGTGCCAGCAGCTTATCCCGTAATGAAAAACTGTTTTTT.

The chain carries TRBV28 and TRBJ1-5; a weak D match, TRBD1 (5 bases). The CDR3 covers 17 residues. V lost 5 bases and J lost 3, with 20 bases in between. Germline V lookup: CDR1 MDHEN, CDR2 SYDVKM. The CDR3 loop reads CASSPGGGGPHNQPQHF. The CDR3 DNA follows: TGTGCCAGCAGTCCAGGCGGGGGAGGTCCCCACAATCAGCCCCAGCATTTT.

The chain links TRBV6-2 or TRBV6-3 to TRBJ1-1; D unclear. Trimming shortened V by 5 bases and J by 6 bases, and 16 bases separated the two germline ends. Germline V CDR1 and CDR2: MNHEY, SVGEGT. The CDR3 contains 14 residues. CDR3 loop: CASSLQLSSPEAFF. The CDR3 nucleotides read TGTGCCAGCAGTCTACAGCTCTCAAGTCCTGAAGCTTTCTTT.

This chain uses TRBV11-3 with TRBJ2-6; 9 nucleotides line up with TRBD1. The CDR3 loop spans 17 amino acids. CDR1 SGHNT and CDR2 YENEEA come from the germline V gene. J was trimmed by 0 bases and V by 6 bases; bases with no gene match: 6. CDR3: CASSTGTGSSGANVLTF. CDR3 sequence (DNA): TGTGCCAGCAGTACCGGGACAGGGAGCTCTGGGGCCAACGTCCTGACTTTC.

V usage is TRBV6-5 and J usage is TRBJ2-7, with TRBD2 identical over 8 bases. V was pared by 4 bases and J by 8 bases, with 16 bases of the junction left unmatched. Germline V gene data show CDR1 as MNHEY and CDR2 as SVGAGI. The CDR3 extends over 16 amino acids. CDR3 residues: CASSFAPKAGVGKQYF. CDR3 DNA sequence: TGTGCCAGCAGTTTCGCACCGAAAGCGGGAGTAGGAAAGCAGTACTTC.

This clone was observed a handful of times. The germline gene is not matched at one end of the junction; a read error may be the cause. V and J are TRBV7-7 and TRBJ2-1; no definite D call. Germline V gene data show CDR1 as SSHAT and CDR2 as FNYEAQ (reference sequence). The CDR3 is 15 amino acids. CDR3 loop: CASSLVYQNYNEQFF. CDR3 bases: TGTGCTAGCAGCTTAGTTTACCAGAATTACAATGAGCAGTTCTTC.

V usage is TRBV28 and J usage is TRBJ2-7; 8 nucleotides agree with TRBD2. V was pared by 4 bases and J by 0 bases, with 8 bases of the junction left unmatched. Germline values: CDR1 MDHEN, CDR2 SYDVKM. The CDR3 extends over 16 amino acids. CDR3 nucleotide sequence: TGTGCCAGCAGTTCTTCAGTAGCGGGGACCTCCTACGAGCAGTACTTC. Protein sequence: CASSSSVAGTSYEQYF. Filled out from reference TRBV28 and TRBJ2-7, the complete variable domain reads DVKVTQSSRYLVKRTGEKVFLECVQDMDHENMFWYRQDPGLGLRLIYFSYDVKMKEKGDIPEGYSVSREKKERFSLILESASTNQTSMYLCASSSSVAGTSYEQYFGPGTRLTVT.

V gene TRBV27 combines with J gene TRBJ1-4; 7 bases are a match to TRBD1. V shed 2 bases, J shed 8 bases, and the junction held 5 bases outside the gene matches. Per the germline V gene, CDR1 is MNHEY and CDR2 is SMNVEV (reference sequence). The CDR3 is made up of 14 amino acids. The CDR3 region has the DNA TGTGCCAGCAGTTTAATTCGACAGGGAGAAAAACTGTTTTTT. Protein: CASSLIRQGEKLFF. Supplemented by reference TRBV27 and TRBJ1-4, the full variable domain reads EAQVTQNPRYLITVTGKKLTVTCSQNMNHEYMSWYRQDPGLGLRQIYYSMNVEVTDKGDVPEGYKVSRKEKRNFPLILESPSPNQTSLYFCASSLIRQGEKLFFGSGTQLSVL.

The CDR3 DNA is TGTGCCAGCAGCTTAGCGCTTGGAGTCCGAGAGACCCAGTACTTC. Translated: CASSLALGVRETQYF. The chain uses TRBV7-6 and TRBJ2-5; D is undetermined. This CDR3 has 15 amino acids. V was clipped by 0 bases and J by 4 bases, with 12 bases between them. Germline V gene lookup returns CDR1 SGHVS and CDR2 FNYEAQ.

The V call is TRBV29-1, the J call TRBJ2-5, with unresolved D. This CDR3 has 11 residues. Trimming removed 5 bases at V and 1 base at J, with 5 bases between. Germline values: CDR1 SQVTM, CDR2 ANQGSEA. The CDR3 DNA follows: TGCAGCGTTCGGTCCCAAGAGACCCAGTACTTC. Protein sequence: CSVRSQETQYF.

This chain uses TRBV19 with TRBJ2-1, with a weak D call TRBD2 (6 bases). The germline gives CDR1 LNHDA, CDR2 SQIVND (reference sequence). Trimming left V 4 bases short and J 0 bases short, with 13 bases between. The CDR3 extends over 16 amino acids. This chain's CDR3 is CASSTGLLSSYNEQFF. CDR3 bases: TGTGCCAGTAGTACCGGACTACTCAGCTCCTACAATGAGCAGTTCTTC. The full variable domain, rest sourced from reference TRBV19 and TRBJ2-1, is DGGITQSPKYLFRKEGQNVTLSCEQNLNHDAMYWYRQDPGQGLRLIYYSQIVNDFQKGDIAEGYSVSREKKESFPLTVTSAQKNPTAFYLCASSTGLLSSYNEQFFGPGTRLTVL.

Only one count was recorded for this clone. The J gene is TRBJ2-6, the V gene TRBV24-1; D is uncertain. V shed 4 bases and J shed 1 base, with 7 bases lying between them. CDR1 is KGHDR, CDR2 SFDVKD, per germline. The CDR3 is made up of 15 amino acids. The chain's CDR3 is CATSDLTSGANVLTF. The CDR3 DNA follows: TGTGCCACCAGTGACCTTACTTCTGGGGCCAACGTCCTGACTTTC.

The chain recombines TRBV3-1 (or the pseudogene TRBV3-2) with TRBJ2-7, with D possibly being TRBD2 (6 bases). The CDR3 loop spans 14 amino acids. Germline-derived CDR1 and CDR2 are LGHDT and YNNKEL (reference sequence). V was cut by 4 bases and J by 6 bases, with 16 bases left in between. The CDR3 bases are TGTGCCAGCAGCCCGAAGTGGGGGGAGAGCGAGCAGTACTTC. Translating it yields CASSPKWGESEQYF.

The chain has TRBV19 and TRBJ1-1; TRBD1 agrees at 7 bases. The CDR3 consists of 13 residues. The junction had 7 bases not matched to a gene; V was cut back by 8 bases and J by 4 bases. Germline V gene data show CDR1 as LNHDA and CDR2 as SQIVND (reference sequence). Here the CDR3 reads CASSRQGPTEAFF. The CDR3 nucleotides read TGTGCCAGTTCCCGACAGGGACCCACTGAAGCTTTCTTT.

The V gene is TRBV29-1, the J gene TRBJ2-3; TRBD1 matches at 8 bases. The CDR3 length is 15 residues. Per germline, CDR1 SQVTM and CDR2 ANQGSEA. V lost 3 bases and J lost 2; bases outside the gene matches: 7. DNA of the CDR3: TGCAGCGTTGACAAGTCGGGACAGGCCACAGATACGCAGTATTTT. Translated, it gives CSVDKSGQATDTQYF.

The chain has TRBV10-3 and TRBJ1-5; no reliable D call. Germline lookup yields CDR1 ENHRY and CDR2 SYGVKD. The CDR3 is 16 residues long. Deletions cut 0 bases from V and 0 bases from J, with 9 bases between. CDR3 sequence (DNA): TGTGCCATCAGTGAGTCATTCCAGAATAGCAATCAGCCCCAGCATTTT. Protein product: CAISESFQNSNQPQHF.

This clone was detected a few times. The V gene is TRBV28, the J gene TRBJ2-2; 16 positions match TRBD2. The CDR3 runs 18 residues. Unmatched junction bases numbered 10, after V lost 6 bases and J lost 6 bases. The germline V gene encodes CDR1 MDHEN and CDR2 SYDVKM. In nucleotides, the CDR3 is TGTGCCAGCAGCTATCCGGGACTAGCGGGAGGGAGGGCCGGGGAGCTGTTTTTT. Amino acid sequence: CASSYPGLAGGRAGELFF.

The rearrangement uses TRBV27 and TRBJ2-1, with 9 bases aligning to TRBD1. Germline V gene data show CDR1 as MNHEY and CDR2 as SMNVEV (reference sequence). The V gene end was trimmed by 5 bases and the J gene end by 1 base; junction bases not matched to a gene: 3. The CDR3 has 15 amino acids. In DNA, the CDR3 is TGTGCCAGCAGTCGACAGGGGGTTTCCTACAATGAGCAGTTCTTC. It translates to CASSRQGVSYNEQFF.

The rearrangement uses TRBV27 and TRBJ2-1; 10 bases match TRBD1. CDR3 size: 15 residues. V trimming: 5 bases; J trimming: 3 bases; junction bases outside the gene matches: 4. The V gene's germline CDR1 is MNHEY and CDR2 SMNVEV (reference sequence). The chain's CDR3 is CASSQGQGGYNEQFF. As DNA, the CDR3 is TGTGCCAGCAGTCAAGGACAGGGGGGCTACAATGAGCAGTTCTTC.

A single count supports this clone. The J gene is TRBJ2-5, the V gene TRBV27, with D possibly TRBD1 on 5 matching bases. The CDR3 runs to 15 residues. V was trimmed by 3 bases and J by 0 bases, leaving 11 bases between them. Germline values: CDR1 MNHEY, CDR2 SMNVEV (reference sequence). CDR3 DNA: TGTGCCAGCAGTTTGACCCGACAGTACCAAGAGACCCAGTACTTC. It codes for CASSLTRQYQETQYF.